These 24 T cell receptor beta chains share one sample of origin, sequenced in a study of blood T cell repertoires in COVID-19. Assay used: immunoSEQ multiplex PCR; TCRdb lists only in-frame clones, some missing. The data hold around 250,000 clones, with around 84% observed a single time. Input material: PBMCs or T cells enriched from blood (not recorded which). Receptors were obtained from a man aged 25-40 years with acute COVID-19.

The V gene is TRBV5-1, the J gene TRBJ2-7; 12 bases match TRBD1. This CDR3 contains 14 residues. Per germline, CDR1 SGHRS and CDR2 YFSETQ. CDR3 loop: CASSLGTGGNEQYV. The CDR3 region has the DNA TGTGCCAGCAGCTTGGGGACAGGGGGCAACGAGCAGTACGTC.

V gene TRBV4-1 combines with J gene TRBJ1-4; D not resolved. Trimming shortened V by 0 bases and J by 12 bases, and 5 bases separated the two germline ends. CDR3 length: 11 amino acids. The germline gives CDR1 MGHRA, CDR2 YSYEKL. In DNA, the CDR3 is TGCGCCAGCAGCCAAGATGGAGAACTGTTTTTT. This sequence encodes CASSQDGELFF.

The V and J genes are TRBV5-8 and TRBJ2-2; perhaps TRBD2 as D (6 bases). Germline V gene sequence: CDR1 SGHTS, CDR2 YDEGEE. The CDR3 has 16 amino acids. Between the trimmed V and J ends, which lost 7 bases and 3 bases, there was a span of 19 bases. The CDR3: CASGKLGGPDTGELFF. The CDR3 nucleotides read TGTGCCAGCGGGAAATTGGGAGGACCCGACACCGGGGAGCTGTTTTTT. Filled out from reference TRBV5-8 and TRBJ2-2, the complete variable domain reads EAGVTQSPTHLIKTRGQQATLRCSPISGHTSVYWYQQALGLGLQFLLWYDEGEERNRGNFPPRFSGRQFPNYSSELNVNALELEDSALYLCASGKLGGPDTGELFFGEGSRLTVL.

This chain links TRBV2 with TRBJ1-1; D remains ambiguous. The CDR3 length is 13 residues. V lost 3 bases and J lost 1, with 6 bases in between. In germline, CDR1 is SNHLY, CDR2 FYNNEI. The CDR3 protein is CASSEAPNTEAFF. DNA of the CDR3: TGTGCCAGCAGTGAGGCACCGAACACTGAAGCTTTCTTT.

This clone came up once. CDR3 sequence reads: CASRRGEEAGGRTDTQYF. The CDR3 DNA is TGTGCCAGCAGGAGGGGAGAGGAAGCGGGGGGCCGCACAGATACGCAGTATTTT. The rearrangement uses TRBV9 and TRBJ2-3; TRBD2 aligns across 9 bases. V dropped 5 bases and J dropped 1; count of bases not matched to a gene: 14. The CDR3 length is 18 residues. Per the germline V gene, CDR1 is SGDLS and CDR2 is YYNGEE.

The V call is TRBV7-3, the J call TRBJ2-2, with D possibly being TRBD2 (5 bases). V shed 2 bases and J shed 5 bases, with 12 bases lying between them. Per germline, CDR1 SGHTA and CDR2 FQGTGA. The CDR3 is made up of 15 amino acids. In DNA, the CDR3 is TGTGCCAGCAGCTTAGTCGGGGATAGGACCGGGGAGCTGTTTTTT. It encodes CASSLVGDRTGELFF.

The genes are TRBV11-2 and TRBJ2-1, with 11 positions matching TRBD2. This CDR3 is 15 amino acids long. Trimming removed 2 bases from V and 5 bases from J; junction bases left unmatched: 2. Germline CDR1 is SGHAT and CDR2 is FQNNGV. CDR3 coding DNA: TGTGCCAGCAGCTTACTAGCGGGAGGACACAATGAGCAGTTCTTC. Its translation: CASSLLAGGHNEQFF.

V and J are TRBV6-1 and TRBJ2-1; TRBD2 matches 10 bases. Germline values: CDR1 MNHNS, CDR2 SASEGT. J gave up 5 bases and V 0 bases, and 4 bases lay outside the gene matches. This CDR3 spans 16 amino acids. CDR3 nucleotides: TGTGCCAGCAGTGAAGCGTCACTAGCGGGGAACAATGAGCAGTTCTTC. This codes for CASSEASLAGNNEQFF.

J is TRBJ2-1 and V is TRBV28; TRBD2 agrees at 7 bases. V dropped 6 bases and J dropped 5; count of bases not matched to a gene: 7. Germline CDR1 and CDR2: MDHEN and SYDVKM. This CDR3 has 14 amino acids. This chain's CDR3 is CASRESGTNNEQFF. CDR3 coding DNA: TGTGCCAGCAGGGAAAGCGGGACTAACAATGAGCAGTTCTTC.

The chain uses TRBV5-1 and TRBJ1-1; 7 positions match TRBD1. V dropped 1 base and J dropped 5; count of bases not matched to a gene: 5. This CDR3 is built from 14 residues. Germline V CDR1 and CDR2: SGHRS, YFSETQ. CDR3 protein: CASSLKGGRTEAFF. CDR3 nucleotides: TGCGCCAGCAGCTTGAAAGGGGGCAGAACTGAAGCTTTCTTT.

The rearrangement links TRBV28 to TRBJ2-7; 11 nucleotides align to TRBD2. CDR1 is MDHEN and CDR2 is SYDVKM in the germline V gene. Unmatched junction bases numbered 6, after V lost 3 bases and J lost 2 bases. There are 16 residues in the CDR3. CDR3: CASSLGQTSGAYEQYV. CDR3 coding DNA: TGTGCCAGCAGTTTGGGACAGACTAGCGGGGCCTACGAGCAGTACGTC.

This clone was recorded a few times. CDR3 in amino acids: CASSEWEGRRDNEQFF. The CDR3 DNA reads as TGTGCCAGCAGCGAGTGGGAGGGAAGGAGGGACAATGAGCAGTTCTTC. The V call is TRBV7-9, the J call TRBJ2-1; 7 bases are shared with TRBD2. Germline V gives CDR1 SEHNR, CDR2 FQNEAQ (reference sequence). V dropped 5 bases and J dropped 5; count of bases not matched to a gene: 12. This CDR3 is built from 16 residues.

J is TRBJ2-2 and V is TRBV19, with 8 positions matching TRBD2. The V segment lost 8 bases and the J segment 4 bases; nucleotides outside the gene matches: 9. The V gene's germline CDR1 is LNHDA and CDR2 SQIVND (reference sequence). CDR3 length: 15 amino acids. In DNA, the CDR3 is TGTGCCAGTCGAGGAACTAGCGGTACCACCGGGGAGCTGTTTTTT. This translates into CASRGTSGTTGELFF.

The chain couples TRBV30 to TRBJ2-1; TRBD2 aligns across 9 bases. Germline V lookup: CDR1 GTSNPN, CDR2 SVGIG (reference sequence). V shed 4 bases and J 11 bases; nucleotides not matched to a gene: 9. The CDR3 covers 13 residues. The CDR3 loop is CAWIGSTSGKQFF. In DNA, the CDR3 is TGTGCCTGGATAGGGTCGACTAGCGGTAAGCAGTTCTTC. Using reference TRBV30 and TRBJ2-1 for the parts outside the CDR3, the full variable domain is SQTIHQWPATLVQPVGSPLSLECTVEGTSNPNLYWYRQAAGRGLQLLFYSVGIGQISSEVPQNLSASRPQDRQFILSSKKLLLSDSGFYLCAWIGSTSGKQFFGPGTRLTVL.

This clone occurred once. The chain couples TRBV7-8 to TRBJ2-5; D unclear. This CDR3 spans 12 amino acids. The germline CDR1 and CDR2 sequences are SGHVS and FQNEAQ. V was clipped by 5 bases and J by 5 bases, with 9 bases between them. The CDR3 DNA sequence: TGTGCCAGCAGCCCAAGAGAGGAGACCCAGTACTTC. Translated: CASSPREETQYF. Full variable domain (missing parts from reference TRBV7-8 and TRBJ2-5): GAGVSQSPRYKVAKRGQDVALRCDPISGHVSLFWYQQALGQGPEFLTYFQNEAQLDKSGLPSDRFFAERPEGSVSTLKIQRTQQEDSAVYLCASSPREETQYFGPGTRLLVL.

The chain joins TRBV7-8 to TRBJ2-7; D possibly corresponds to TRBD2 (6 bases). Trimming pared 3 bases from V and 6 bases from J, leaving 12 bases between. CDR1 is SGHVS, CDR2 FQNEAQ, per germline. There are 13 residues in the CDR3. CDR3 nucleotides: TGTGCCAGCAGCTTGGGCGGGGTGAGCGAGCAGTACGTC. This translates into CASSLGGVSEQYV.

The rearrangement joins TRBV6-5 to TRBJ2-5; 9 bases are a match to TRBD2. Unmatched junction bases numbered 8, after V lost 7 bases and J lost 5 bases. Germline CDR1 MNHEY, CDR2 SVGAGI. CDR3 length: 14 residues. The CDR3: CASIGGGAWETQYF. The DNA of the CDR3 is TGTGCCAGCATAGGCGGGGGGGCTTGGGAGACCCAGTACTTC.

The V call is TRBV20-1, the J call TRBJ1-1; D is unresolved. V was pared by 5 bases and J by 11 bases, with 9 bases between. CDR1 and CDR2 from the germline V gene are DFQATT and SNEGSKA (reference sequence). This CDR3 contains 9 residues. The CDR3 spells CSAPNRAFF. In nucleotides, the CDR3 is TGCAGTGCTCCCAACCGGGCTTTCTTT.

The V gene is TRBV11-3, the J gene TRBJ2-1; 9 bases map to TRBD2. Trimming took 5 bases from V and 7 from J; bases not matched to a gene: 21. There are 19 residues in the CDR3. CDR1 and CDR2 from the germline V gene are SGHNT and YENEEA. The CDR3 here is CASSLRVGSSAREGNEQFF. CDR3 DNA sequence: TGTGCCAGCAGCCTACGAGTGGGCAGTTCTGCGCGGGAGGGGAATGAGCAGTTCTTC.

This chain links TRBV11-3 with TRBJ2-7; D call uncertain. V lost 3 bases and J 3 bases, leaving 3 bases between the germline ends. The V gene's germline CDR1 is SGHNT and CDR2 YENEEA. This CDR3 has 11 amino acids. CDR3 loop: CASSFIYEQYV. CDR3 bases: TGTGCCAGCAGCTTCATCTACGAGCAGTACGTC.

The chain employs TRBV28 and TRBJ2-5; 8 bases are a match to TRBD2. Trimming cost V 3 bases and J 3 bases; bases outside gene matches: 9. This CDR3 is 16 amino acids long. Germline CDR1 reads MDHEN; CDR2 reads SYDVKM. The CDR3 loop reads CASSFRGAGEKETQYF. The CDR3 nucleotides are TGTGCCAGCAGTTTCCGGGGAGCGGGGGAAAAAGAGACCCAGTACTTC.

A few counts support this clone. V is TRBV10-3 and J is TRBJ2-1, with D tentatively TRBD2 (6 bases). The CDR3 has 11 amino acids. V lost 5 bases and J lost 8, with 7 bases in between. The germline gives CDR1 ENHRY, CDR2 SYGVKD. The CDR3 bases are TGTGCCATCAGTCCGGGGGATGAGCAGTTCTTC. Translated, it gives CAISPGDEQFF.

This chain connects TRBV3-1 (or the pseudogene TRBV3-2) to TRBJ1-3, with no clear D. Germline values: CDR1 LGHDT, CDR2 YNNKEL (reference sequence). The ends were cut back, 1 base at V and 5 bases at J, with 6 bases in the middle. This CDR3 spans 13 amino acids. The chain's CDR3 is CASSQGERNTIYF. Here the CDR3 DNA reads TGTGCCAGCAGCCAAGGAGAGAGAAACACCATATATTTT.

This chain connects TRBV4-1 to TRBJ1-6; no reliable D call. Looked up from germline, CDR1 is MGHRA and CDR2 is YSYEKL. The CDR3 is 14 residues long. V lost 0 bases and J lost 9, with 9 bases in between. CDR3 residues: CASSQEGGGSPLHF. CDR3 in DNA: TGCGCCAGCAGCCAAGAGGGCGGAGGTTCACCCCTCCACTTT.